The 7 T cell receptor beta chains below come from one sample, sequenced in a study of early stage breast cancer tumors. Assay: immunoSEQ multiplex PCR; the TCRdb copy retains only in-frame clones and omits some. The top ten clones hold approximately 12% of a sample with around 10,000 clones, 64% of them seen once. The source material was breast tumor tissue. The receptor source for this set is a person aged 55 to 69 with breast cancer.

This clone was seen a few times. The chain has TRBV10-1 and TRBJ1-2; perhaps TRBD1 as D (5 bases). Germline CDR1 and CDR2: WNHNN and SYGVQD (reference sequence). The V end lost 7 bases, the J end lost 0 bases, and 15 bases lay between the germline ends. The CDR3 sequence is 15 residues long. The CDR3 sequence: CASTEWDGANYGYTF. CDR3 bases: TGCGCCAGCACCGAATGGGACGGAGCTAACTATGGCTACACCTTC.

V is TRBV19 and J is TRBJ1-1; D is unclear. The V gene's germline CDR1 is LNHDA and CDR2 SQIVND (reference sequence). The V and J ends lost 3 bases and 1 base respectively, with 6 bases between them. The CDR3 is made up of 13 amino acids. The DNA for the CDR3 is TGTGCCAGTAGTATGCGAGGGAACACTGAAGCTTTCTTT. This codes for CASSMRGNTEAFF.

This clone was counted once. V gene TRBV6-6 combines with J gene TRBJ1-5, with a tentative D call TRBD1 (6 bases). Trimming took 2 bases from V and 6 from J, leaving 11 bases between them. CDR1 and CDR2 from the germline V gene are MNHNY and SVGAGI (reference sequence). The CDR3 consists of 14 residues. For the CDR3, the DNA is TGTGCCAGCAGTTACGGCAGGGGAGGTCAGCCCCAGCATTTT. Translation gives CASSYGRGGQPQHF.

This clone is classed as medium-sized (0.01 to 0.1%). V usage is TRBV2 and J usage is TRBJ1-2, with D maybe TRBD1 (5 bases). The CDR3 contains 14 residues. V was clipped by 1 base and J by 4 bases, with 10 bases between them. Germline V gene data show CDR1 as SNHLY and CDR2 as FYNNEI. The CDR3 sequence: CASSEGRTSYGYTF. CDR3 DNA sequence: TGTGCCAGCAGTGAAGGCAGGACAAGCTATGGCTACACCTTC.

The V and J genes are TRBV6-1 and TRBJ2-5; D may be TRBD1 or TRBD2 (6 bases each). Germline V gene data show CDR1 as MNHNS and CDR2 as SASEGT. This CDR3 is 14 amino acids long. V lost 4 bases and J lost 5, with 14 bases in between. CDR3 in DNA: TGTGCCAGCAGTGCGGACAGTGGGGGGGAGACCCAGTACTTC. Translating gives CASSADSGGETQYF.

V is TRBV6-1 and J is TRBJ1-2; a weak D match, TRBD1 (5 bases). The CDR3 has 14 amino acids. Trimming removed 2 bases at V and 5 bases at J, with 12 bases between. The V gene's germline CDR1 is MNHNS and CDR2 SASEGT. The CDR3 reads CASSESGRVYGYTF. The DNA for the CDR3 is TGTGCCAGCAGTGAATCCGGCAGGGTGTATGGCTACACCTTC.

This chain links TRBV19 with TRBJ1-1; D is uncertain. CDR1 is LNHDA and CDR2 is SQIVND in the germline V gene (reference sequence). This CDR3 has 15 amino acids. V lost 3 bases to trimming and J lost 1 base, with 12 bases between them. CDR3 in amino acids: CASSIPRASNTEAFF. CDR3 coding DNA: TGTGCCAGTAGTATTCCCCGGGCCTCGAACACTGAAGCTTTCTTT.